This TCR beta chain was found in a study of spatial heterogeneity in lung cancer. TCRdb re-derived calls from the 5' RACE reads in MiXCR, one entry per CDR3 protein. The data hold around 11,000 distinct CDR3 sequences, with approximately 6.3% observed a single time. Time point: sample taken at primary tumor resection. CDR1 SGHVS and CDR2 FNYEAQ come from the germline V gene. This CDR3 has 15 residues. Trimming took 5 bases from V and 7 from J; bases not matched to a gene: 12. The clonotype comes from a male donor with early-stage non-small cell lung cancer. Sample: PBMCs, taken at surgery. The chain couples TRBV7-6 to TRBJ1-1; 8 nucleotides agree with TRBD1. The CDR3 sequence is CASSETGAQQGEAFF. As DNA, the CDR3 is TGTGCCAGCAGCGAGACAGGGGCCCAACAAGGTGAAGCTTTCTTT.